The clone carrying this TCR beta chain was seen a single time. This sample is drawn from a study of blood T cell repertoires in COVID-19. Study-level information: Samples taken during acute and convalescent COVID-19 were collected in the United States, Italy and Spain. The analysed material was cDNA or gDNA that came from T cells, B-cell-depleted T cells, or PBMCs.

From germline, CDR1 is LNHNV and CDR2 YYDKDF (reference sequence). Trimming removed 0 bases at V and 1 base at J, with 10 bases between. The CDR3 has 16 amino acids. Original processing methods: Researchers report that nucleated cell counts were estimated from reference gene primer amplification. Some clones are missing from TCRdb's copy, which holds only in-frame ones; the method was immunoSEQ multiplex PCR. V, J and clone size are taken as reported in that table, and D and trimming were inferred from the DNA itself. The profile shows some 62,000 clones, around 82% of them singletons. Seattle enrolled patients during active infection and tracked them longitudinally.

The sample was peripheral blood. The sequence derives from a man aged 55-75 years with COVID-19, enrolled during active disease. The chain carries TRBV15 and TRBJ1-5; D not certain. The CDR3 bases are TGTGCCACCAGCAGAGATCTTTTCGGGAGCAATCAGCCCCAGCATTTT. Protein: CATSRDLFGSNQPQHF.